This entry lists 32 T cell receptor delta chains sequenced from one sample in a study of γδ T cells in repeated Plasmodium falciparum infection. Bulk repertoires came from Vgamma9/Vdelta2+ or Vdelta2-negative gammadelta T cells flow-sorted from PBMC. TCRdb re-called the multiplex PCR reads through CATT. In the table there are around 49,000 delta-chain clones, about 2% of which are singletons. The sequenced material came from gamma-delta T cells from blood. The receptors were gathered from a pool of human donors (malaria-infected and uninfected, not separated).

The genes are TRDV2 and TRDJ1, with D possibly being TRDD3 (6 bases). The J gene is absent in TCRdb and was assigned here via DNA matching to germline. Germline CDR1 reads GEAIGNYY; CDR2 reads EKD. This CDR3 is built from 16 residues. Trimming left V 0 bases short and J 0 bases short, with 13 bases between. CDR3 protein: CACDTPWVGDTDKLIF. The CDR3 bases are TGTGCCTGTGACACCCCATGGGTGGGGGACACCGATAAACTCATCTTT.

The table lists this clone with a few counts. TCRdb's protein, taken from a much larger clone, differs from this DNA's translation at residue 17, likely owing to a read error; the protein displayed comes from the DNA. The gene calls are TRDV1 and TRDJ1; 7 bases are a match to TRDD3. Matching the DNA to germline supplied the J gene, which TCRdb does not give. The germline V gene encodes CDR1 TSWWSYY and CDR2 QGS. The CDR3 sequence is 20 residues long. CDR3: CALGEILWGLGGDIADRLIF. The CDR3, as DNA: TGTGCTCTTGGGGAAATTTTATGGGGTCTAGGAGGGGATATTGCCGATAGACTCATCTTT.

This clone came up a few times. TCRdb's entry gives the protein of a much larger clone, which mismatches this DNA's translation at residue 8, likely from a read error; the protein reported here is translated from the DNA. This sequence joins TRDV1 and TRDJ3, with TRDD3 identical over 8 bases. Here the J gene came from matching the DNA to germline, since TCRdb omits it. The junction had 27 bases not matched to a gene; V was cut back by 2 bases and J by 0 bases. The CDR3 is 26 residues long. Germline lookup yields CDR1 TSWWSYY and CDR2 QGS. The CDR3 nucleotides are TGTGCTCTTGGGGAATACGGCCCTCCGCGGTTGTACTGGGGGTCCACTAGCTCCTGGGACACCCGACAGATGTTTTTC. Its translation: CALGEYGPPRLYWGSTSSWDTRQMFF.

As regards this clone: The protein TCRdb gives is from a much larger clone and does not agree with this DNA's translation at residue 14, likely a read error; the protein shown here comes from the DNA. V and J are TRDV3 and TRDJ1; D might be TRDD2 (5 bases). The J gene, missing from TCRdb, was assigned here through DNA to germline matching. Germline-derived CDR1 and CDR2 are TVYSNPD and GDNSRS (reference sequence). The CDR3 is 17 residues long. Here the CDR3 reads CASTSSRLHTHTDELIF. The CDR3 nucleotides are TGTGCCTCTACTTCTTCCCGGCTTCACACCCACACCGATGAACTCATCTTT.

This clone was counted between two and nine times. The TCRdb protein, from a much larger clone, departs from this DNA's translation at residue 11, likely by read error; the protein shown derives from the DNA. The chain links TRDV1 to TRDJ2; tentatively, D is TRDD3 (5 bases). The J gene, left out of TCRdb, was set here by checking the DNA against germline. Trimming removed 1 base from V and 6 bases from J, with 27 bases in between. This CDR3 has 20 amino acids. The germline gives CDR1 TSWWSYY, CDR2 QGS. The CDR3: CALGEHPIPGGTVGAAQLFF. The CDR3 DNA is TGTGCTCTTGGGGAACACCCCATACCGGGGGGTACAGTTGGGGCAGCACAACTCTTCTTT.

In the case of this clone: This likely reflects a read error, since a far larger clone is one base away. At the DNA level, this CDR3 is encoded by other sequences in the same sample as well. The genes are TRDV1 and TRDJ1; 9 bases line up with TRDD3. TCRdb is silent on the J gene; assignment here came from matching the DNA to germline. The CDR3 is 22 residues long. CDR1 is TSWWSYY and CDR2 is QGS in the germline V gene. The CDR3 protein is CALGEPPTLGGYSISYTDKLIF. In nucleotides, the CDR3 is TGTGCTCTCGGGGAACCTCCTACTCTGGGGGGATACTCAATTTCGTACACCGATAAACTCATCTTT.

About this clone: TCRdb's entry gives the protein of a much larger clone, which mismatches this DNA's translation at residue 15, likely from a read error; the protein reported here is translated from the DNA. The chain has TRDV2 and TRDJ1, with D possibly being TRDD2 or TRDD3 (5 bases each). TCRdb offers no J gene call, so here the DNA was matched to germline to obtain one. V was cut by 1 base and J by 0 bases, with 41 bases left in between. Germline V gives CDR1 GEAIGNYY, CDR2 EKD. CDR3 length: 25 amino acids. Here the CDR3 DNA reads TGTGCCTGTGACACGGGCCTTCTTTCAGGGTCGGGATGTCACACCCCAAAGTGGTACACCGATAAACTCATCTTT. Translated: CACDTGLLSGSGCHTPKWYTDKLIF.

This clone is termed medium-sized. Other DNA sequences in the sample encode the same CDR3. The CDR3: CACDTSMGTGVGPWDTRQMFF. The CDR3 DNA sequence: TGTGCCTGTGACACCTCCATGGGCACTGGGGTCGGCCCCTGGGACACCCGACAGATGTTTTTC. This chain uses TRDV2 with TRDJ3; 7 nucleotides agree with TRDD3. The CDR3 is made up of 21 amino acids. With 0 bases clipped from V and 2 bases from J, the junction kept 15 bases outside the gene matches. Germline CDR1 GEAIGNYY, CDR2 EKD.

In the case of this clone: A far larger clone is one base from this, pointing to a likely read error. Other DNA sequences in the sample encode the same CDR3. CDR3: CALGRRGLRCGGKRTDKLIF. As DNA, the CDR3 is TGCGCTCTTGGGAGAAGGGGCTTACGGTGTGGGGGAAAACGTACCGATAAACTCATCTTT. This chain links TRDV1 with TRDJ1; 7 bases line up with TRDD3. TCRdb offers no J gene call, so here the DNA was matched to germline to obtain one. This CDR3 region has 20 residues. Germline loops: CDR1 TSWWSYY, CDR2 QGS.

This clone was seen more than once but under ten times. TCRdb assigns this DNA the protein of a much larger clone, which departs from its translation at residue 8; this likely reflects a read error, and the protein shown comes from translating the DNA. CDR3: CALGGVLRNTNTDKLIF. The CDR3 nucleotides read TGTGCCTTGGGGGGGGTACTGAGGAATACCAACACCGATAAACTCATCTTT. The chain uses TRDV3 and TRDJ1; TRDD3 is a possible D gene (5 bases). No J gene is reported in TCRdb; it was inferred here by comparing the DNA with germline. The CDR3 sequence is 17 residues long. V dropped 3 bases and J dropped 0 bases, with 23 bases sitting between them. The germline V gene has CDR1 TVYSNPD and CDR2 GDNSRS (reference sequence).

This clone was picked up many times. TCRdb assigns this DNA the protein of a much larger clone, which departs from its translation at residue 5; this likely reflects a read error, and the protein shown comes from translating the DNA. The CDR3 coding sequence is TGTGCCTGTGACATTCGGGGTCCCCCAGGGCATAAACTCATCTTT. Translated: CACDIRGPPGHKLIF. The V call is TRDV2, the J call TRDJ1; D is undetermined. TCRdb gives no J gene; it was assigned here by matching the DNA to germline. V was trimmed by 2 bases and J by 6 bases, leaving 18 bases between them. The CDR3 runs to 15 residues. CDR1 GEAIGNYY and CDR2 EKD come from the germline V gene.

This clone was picked up a small number of times. The TCRdb protein, from a much larger clone, departs from this DNA's translation at residue 19, likely by read error; the protein shown derives from the DNA. This CDR3 is also generated by other DNA sequences in the sample. This sequence joins TRDV3 and TRDJ1, with 7 bases lining up with TRDD2. TCRdb records no J gene; here it was assigned by comparing the DNA to germline. The CDR3 is made up of 23 amino acids. The V gene's germline CDR1 is TVYSNPD and CDR2 GDNSRS (reference sequence). The chain's CDR3 is CAFPIPTISAKHRYRMYTEKLIF. The DNA of the CDR3 is TGTGCCTTTCCCATTCCTACGATCTCGGCGAAGCATAGATACCGCATGTACACCGAAAAACTCATCTTT.

This clone was counted ten times or more. A far larger clone is off by one base, so a read error is likely. In the same sample, other DNA sequences code for this CDR3. The chain couples TRDV1 to TRDJ2; D tentatively reads TRDD2 or TRDD3 (8 bases each). The J gene, left out of TCRdb, was set here by checking the DNA against germline. Germline loops: CDR1 TSWWSYY, CDR2 QGS. CDR3 length: 22 amino acids. Written as DNA, the CDR3 is TGTGCTCTTGGGGAACTAGGTTCTTCCTACGTGGGATACGCGCCTTTGACGGCACAACTCTTCTTT. It is translated as CALGELGSSYVGYAPLTAQLFF.

This clone was detected ten times or more. The protein TCRdb gives is from a much larger clone and does not agree with this DNA's translation at residue 7, likely a read error; the protein shown here comes from the DNA. This chain links TRDV1 with TRDJ1; D might be TRDD3 (6 bases). The CDR3 extends over 15 amino acids. Trimming cost V 5 bases and J 5 bases, with 18 bases left between them. The germline V gene encodes CDR1 TSWWSYY and CDR2 QGS. CDR3: CALGSTCPLGDKLIF. The CDR3 region has the DNA TGTGCTCTTGGGTCCACTTGTCCGCTGGGGGATAAACTCATCTTT.

This clone has a count of ten or more. This chain links TRDV1 with TRDJ1, with 9 bases aligning to TRDD3. Germline V CDR1 and CDR2: TSWWSYY, QGS. The J segment lost 0 bases and the V segment lost 0 bases, leaving 11 bases of the junction unmatched. This CDR3 region has 19 residues. CDR3 DNA: TGTGCTCTTGGGGAACTAGCCTTCCTGGGGGATGTGTACACCGATAAACTCATCTTT. Translation gives CALGELAFLGDVYTDKLIF.

This clone was observed at least ten times. It differs at one base from a far larger clone, so likely a read error. Other DNA sequences from this sample encode an identical CDR3 as well. This sequence joins TRDV2 and TRDJ1; perhaps TRDD3 as D (5 bases). The CDR3 runs to 18 residues. Germline assignment: CDR1 GEAIGNYY and CDR2 EKD. The V and J ends lost 2 bases and 0 bases respectively, with 21 bases between them. The CDR3 coding sequence is TGTGCCTGTGACAGCCTCGGGGACGGGCCTAAGTACACCGATAAACTCATCTTT. Residues: CACDSLGDGPKYTDKLIF.

This clone has ten or more counts. The chain couples TRDV2 to TRDJ1; TRDD3 aligns across 13 bases. TCRdb supplies no J gene; here it was assigned by aligning the nucleotide sequence to germline. The CDR3 consists of 19 residues. Trimming took 3 bases from V and 0 from J; bases not matched to a gene: 12. Germline V gene sequence: CDR1 GEAIGNYY, CDR2 EKD. The chain's CDR3 is CACDPVLGDTDSYTDKLIF. The CDR3 DNA reads TGTGCCTGTGACCCGGTACTGGGGGATACGGATTCGTACACCGATAAACTCATCTTT.

In its sample, this clone was seen a few times. A read error likely explains this, since a far larger clone differs by one base. The identical CDR3 is also encoded by other nucleotide sequences in the sample. J is TRDJ1 and V is TRDV1, with D possibly matching TRDD3 (6 bases). Matching the DNA to germline supplied the J gene, which TCRdb does not give. The CDR3 has 16 residues. Trimming removed 10 bases from V and 4 bases from J, with 25 bases in between. CDR1 and CDR2 from the germline V gene are TSWWSYY and QGS. The CDR3 here is CAPTTGNEDQIDKLIF. For the CDR3, the DNA is TGTGCTCCCACCACTGGGAACGAAGACCAGATCGATAAACTCATCTTT.

This clone was observed a handful of times. This chain joins TRAV29/DV5 and TRDJ1; TRDD3 might be the D (9 bases). TCRdb gives no J gene; it was assigned here by matching the DNA to germline. CDR1 and CDR2 from the germline V gene are NSMFDY and ISSIKDK. Deletions cut 3 bases from V and 0 bases from J, with 39 bases between. The CDR3 runs to 23 residues. CDR3 region: CAAIQTSYVGLGDRGTDTDKLIF. The DNA of the CDR3 is TGTGCAGCAATCCAGACTTCCTACGTCGGACTGGGGGACCGCGGGACAGACACCGATAAACTCATCTTT.

This clone has more than one count but fewer than ten. It differs at one base from a far larger clone, so likely a read error. The same CDR3 can be traced to other DNA sequences in this sample. The V gene call is TRDV2, and the J gene call is absent; the table's D call of TRDD3 was not tested on the DNA. The CDR3 is made up of 25 amino acids. Per germline, CDR1 GEAIGNYY and CDR2 EKD. The CDR3 sequence is CACDTGSLGFWELTTGGPYTDKLIF. CDR3 nucleotides: TGTGCCTGTGACACCGGGAGCTTAGGGTTTTGGGAACTAACGACTGGGGGCCCGTACACCGATAAACTTATCTTT.

About this clone: A read error likely explains why the TCRdb protein, taken from a much larger clone, differs from this DNA's translation at residue 6; the protein shown is translated from the DNA. The chain couples TRDV3 to TRDJ1, with 12 positions matching TRDD3. Trimming at V came to 5 bases and at J to 0 bases, leaving 28 bases not matched to a gene. This CDR3 region has 22 residues. Germline loops: CDR1 TVYSNPD, CDR2 GDNSRS (reference sequence). As DNA, the CDR3 is TGTGCCAACCGCCCCCCCTCCTACGCCCGTACTGGGGGATACCGGTACACCGATAAACTCATCTTT. This sequence encodes CANRPPSYARTGGYRYTDKLIF.

In its sample, this clone was seen many times. A read error likely explains this, since a far larger clone differs by one base. This CDR3 is also generated by other DNA sequences in the sample. The V call is TRDV2, the J call TRDJ1; 9 bases are shared with TRDD3. CDR3 size: 19 residues. CDR1 and CDR2 from the germline V gene are GEAIGNYY and EKD. The CDR3 region has the DNA TGTGCCTGTGACACCGGTTTGTGGGGATACGCTTTTCGGGAGGATAAACTCATCTTC. Translating gives CACDTGLWGYAFREDKLIF.

Ten or more counts support this clone. The protein given by TCRdb reflects a much larger clone and differs at residue 6 from this DNA's translation, likely from a read error; the protein shown is the DNA's translation. V usage is TRDV2 and J usage is TRDJ1, with 8 bases identical to TRDD3. Because TCRdb records no J gene, it was assigned here through a match of the DNA to germline. V lost 3 bases and J lost 1; bases outside the gene matches: 6. The length of the CDR3 is 15 residues. The V gene's germline CDR1 is GEAIGNYY and CDR2 EKD. The CDR3 loop reads CACDPPGDSTDKLIF. In DNA, the CDR3 is TGTGCCTGTGACCCCCCGGGGGATAGCACCGATAAACTCATCTTT.

This clone has a handful of counts. This DNA's translation and the protein TCRdb lists, from a much larger clone, do not match at residue 14, likely due to a read error; the protein shown is translated from the DNA. This chain joins TRDV2 and TRDJ1; 8 bases match TRDD3. Here the J gene came from matching the DNA to germline, since TCRdb omits it. Germline values: CDR1 GEAIGNYY, CDR2 EKD. V was pared by 0 bases and J by 3 bases, with 17 bases of the junction left unmatched. CDR3 length: 19 amino acids. CDR3 bases: TGTGCCTGTGACACCGTAGGAGGGATACGCGAAGAGAAACCCGATAAACTCATCTTT. Translated: CACDTVGGIREEKPDKLIF.

Remarks on this clone: The protein that TCRdb holds for this DNA derives from a much larger clone and differs from the translated DNA at residue 3, which likely indicates a read error; the protein shown here is translated from the DNA. The chain uses TRDV1 and TRDJ2, with 9 positions matching TRDD3. This CDR3 contains 20 residues. Germline values: CDR1 TSWWSYY, CDR2 QGS. The DNA for the CDR3 is TGTGCTATTGGGGAACACCCCATACCGGGGGATACAGTTGGGGCAGCACAACTCTTCTTT. Its protein product is CAIGEHPIPGDTVGAAQLFF.

For this clone: A read error likely explains this, since a far larger clone differs by one base. Other DNA sequences of this sample code for an identical CDR3. The chain is built from TRDV2 and TRDJ1, with D uncertain. No J gene was available from TCRdb, and it was assigned here by a germline match of the DNA. There are 15 residues in the CDR3. Germline-derived CDR1 and CDR2 are GEAIGNYY and EKD. The chain's CDR3 is CACDTKGLNTDKLIF. CDR3 in DNA: TGTGCCTGTGACACCAAGGGGTTAAACACCGACAAACTCATCTTT.

This clone was found many times. A much larger clonotype is one base distant, so this may be a read error. It is unclear where the CDR3 begins or ends on the DNA, so no DNA is shown, and the CDR3 is as TCRdb lists it. This CDR3 is also generated by other DNA sequences in the sample. The gene calls are TRDV1 and TRDJ1; TRDD3, the table's D call, was not compared with the DNA. CDR1 is TSWWSYY, CDR2 QGS, per germline. The length of the CDR3 is 22 amino acids, counting both ends. The CDR3 sequence: CALESALGLPWVWGRGTDKLIF.

There are many counts of this clone. With only one base between it and a far larger clone, this is likely a read error. This CDR3 is also generated by other DNA sequences in the sample. The chain combines TRDV1 with TRDJ1; 10 bases are a match to TRDD3. Germline assignment: CDR1 TSWWSYY and CDR2 QGS. The J segment lost 3 bases and the V segment lost 5 bases, leaving 15 bases of the junction unmatched. The CDR3 runs to 18 residues. Here the CDR3 DNA reads TGTGCTCTTGGGACTCGATTCCCGTACTGGGGGATCTCCGATAAACTCATCTTT. Its protein product is CALGTRFPYWGISDKLIF.

This clone was detected a few times. The protein given by TCRdb reflects a much larger clone and differs at residue 9 from this DNA's translation, likely from a read error; the protein shown is the DNA's translation. The CDR3 DNA reads TGTGCTCTTGGGAACGATTTCCTACCTACCTTACTGGGGGATACGTATAGGCTCATCTTT. Encoded protein: CALGNDFLPTLLGDTYRLIF. J is TRDJ1 and V is TRDV1; 13 nucleotides match TRDD3. Trimming cost V 5 bases and J 11 bases; bases outside gene matches: 26. The CDR3 sequence is 20 residues long. CDR1 TSWWSYY and CDR2 QGS come from the germline V gene.

This clone showed up many times. A far larger clone is a single base away, which makes a read error likely. The same CDR3 arises from other DNA sequences in this sample as well. The J gene is TRDJ1, the V gene TRDV3; D may be TRDD2 or TRDD3 (7 bases each). TCRdb does not report a J gene; here it was assigned by matching the DNA to germline references. The germline V and J ends were trimmed by 1 base and 1 base, with 25 bases remaining between them. There are 18 residues in the CDR3. Germline values: CDR1 TVYSNPD, CDR2 GDNSRS (reference sequence). The CDR3 DNA sequence: TGTGCCTTTAAGTTTCCTACAAGGCTGGGGGCTCCCACCGATAAACTCATCTTT. This translates into CAFKFPTRLGAPTDKLIF.

This clone was counted a few times. It differs at one base from a far larger clone, so likely a read error. Other DNA sequences in the same sample also yield this CDR3. CDR3 nucleotides: TGTGCCTTAGCTTGGCCTTCCTCCCCATACTGGGGGATCCTTCCTACCGATAAACTCATCTTT. Encoded protein: CALAWPSSPYWGILPTDKLIF. The gene calls are TRDV3 and TRDJ1; 10 bases align to TRDD3. The CDR3 extends over 21 amino acids. Germline lookup yields CDR1 TVYSNPD and CDR2 GDNSRS (reference sequence). The V and J ends lost 3 bases and 2 bases, in that order; junction bases with no gene match: 27.

Note on this clone: TCRdb shows a much larger clone's protein in place of this DNA's translation, and the two differ at residue 11, likely through a read error; the protein shown is translated from the DNA. The chain combines TRDV1 with TRDJ1, with D perhaps TRDD2 or TRDD3 (8 bases each). TCRdb supplies no J gene; here it was assigned by aligning the nucleotide sequence to germline. CDR3 length equals 23 residues. Germline lookup yields CDR1 TSWWSYY and CDR2 QGS. V was clipped by 4 bases and J by 1 base, with 37 bases between them. The CDR3 coding sequence is TGTGCTCTTGGGGTTGACGTCTTCCTACCGGAGGGATACGCGGGCATCGGCACCGATAAACTCATCTTT. This codes for CALGVDVFLPEGYAGIGTDKLIF.